These T cell receptor beta chains were read from a single sample in a study of T cell responses to AZD1222 COVID-19 vaccine. Sequenced by immunoSEQ multiplex PCR; TCRdb stores in-frame clones only, minus some. The data hold approximately 60,000 clones, with 84% observed a single time. The sample consisted of peripheral blood, taken on day 0 of AZD1222 vaccination. These receptors were taken from an adult in good health. Each CDR3 is given with its conserved first and last residue. The D gene is left open where the match is weak. Clone size is shown for a subset of rows, as once, few, many or a class of expanded clone.

V gene	D gene	clone size	J gene	CDR3 DNA	CDR3 protein
TRBV28	-	-	TRBJ1-4	TGTGCCAGCAGTCCCAGGACGGTAACTAATGAAAAACTGTTTTTT	CASSPRTVTNEKLFF
TRBV7-8	-	-	TRBJ1-3	TGTGCCAGCAGCTTTGGCGGAGGCTCTGGAAACACCATATATTTT	CASSFGGGSGNTIYF
TRBV5-1	TRBD1	-	TRBJ2-1	TGCGCCAGCAGCTTGGGTAGCCGGGACAGGGGGTTCTTC	CASSLGSRDRGFF
TRBV6-5	-	-	TRBJ2-7	TGTGCCAGCAGTTACGGGGGAACCTACGAGCAGTACTTC	CASSYGGTYEQYF
TRBV15	-	-	TRBJ1-2	TGTGCCACCAGCGGTAATTATGGCTACACCTTC	CATSGNYGYTF
TRBV27	TRBD2	-	TRBJ2-5	TGTGCCAGCAGGAAATGGCGGGGGGACGGCCAAGAGACCCAGTACTTC	CASRKWRGDGQETQYF
TRBV19	-	-	TRBJ2-1	TGTGCCAGTAGCTTGAACAGCCCCTCCTACAATGAGCAGTTCTTC	CASSLNSPSYNEQFF
TRBV7-9	-	-	TRBJ1-2	TGTGCCAGCAGCTTAGGGGGACAATATGGCTACACCTTC	CASSLGGQYGYTF
TRBV5-1	TRBD2	-	TRBJ2-7	TGCGCCAGCAGCTTCGGATCGGGAGGCTCCTACGAGCAGTACTTC	CASSFGSGGSYEQYF
TRBV27	-	few	TRBJ2-5	TGTGCCAGCAGCTCCCACGCCACCACCGGGGAGACCCAGTACTTC	CASSSHATTGETQYF
TRBV11-3	-	-	TRBJ2-3	TGTGCCAGCAGCTTAGGACGGGACGGTGCTAGCACAGATACGCAGTATTTT	CASSLGRDGASTDTQYF
TRBV19	-	-	TRBJ1-2	TGTGCCAGTAGTATAGCCCTGGGCAACTATGGCTACACCTTC	CASSIALGNYGYTF
TRBV12-2	-	-	TRBJ1-2	TGTGCAAGTCGCTTAGTCGGCCGAGGGGGTGATGGCTACACCTTC	CASRLVGRGGDGYTF
TRBV5-5	-	once	TRBJ1-4	TGTGCCAGCAGCTTGGGCGGCAATGAAAAACTGTTTTTT	CASSLGGNEKLFF
TRBV5-8	-	-	TRBJ2-5	TGTGCCAGCAGCCACGGACTGGGGACCCAGTACTTC	CASSHGLGTQYF
TRBV14	-	-	TRBJ2-7	TGTGCCAGCAATCTCCCCCTCGAGGTCCTGGCCTCCTACGAGCAGTACTTC	CASNLPLEVLASYEQYF
TRBV7-2	-	-	TRBJ2-5	TGTGCCAGCAGCTTAGGGGGGACTCAGGGGACCCAGTACTTC	CASSLGGTQGTQYF
TRBV11-2	-	-	TRBJ2-7	TGTGCCAGCAGCTTAGTCTACGAGCAGTACTTC	CASSLVYEQYF
TRBV6-2/TRBV6-3	TRBD1	-	TRBJ2-7	TGTGCCAGCAGATACCGGGACAGGGCGGGCAAGCAGTACTTC	CASRYRDRAGKQYF
TRBV4-2	TRBD2	-	TRBJ2-7	TGTGCCAGCAGCCAAGATCGACTAGCGGGGAGCTACGAGCAGTACTTC	CASSQDRLAGSYEQYF
TRBV19	-	-	TRBJ1-1	TGTGCCAGTAGTATGTCCCTGAACACTGAAGCTTTCTTT	CASSMSLNTEAFF
TRBV2	TRBD1	-	TRBJ2-7	TGTGCCAGCAGTGTAGGACAGGGGAGCGAGCAGTACTTC	CASSVGQGSEQYF
TRBV2	-	-	TRBJ1-4	TGTGCCAGCAGGGCAACAGGAAATGAAAAACTGTTTTTT	CASRATGNEKLFF
TRBV6-5	-	-	TRBJ2-1	TGTGCCAGCAGTTACCTCCCCCACTCCTACAATGAGCAGTTCTTC	CASSYLPHSYNEQFF
TRBV6-5	-	-	TRBJ2-7	TGTGCCAGTTCCCAGGGGCACGAGCAGTACTTC	CASSQGHEQYF
TRBV6-5	TRBD1	-	TRBJ2-7	TGTGCCAGCAGGATGTTGACAGGGCCTAAGGACGAGCAGTACTTC	CASRMLTGPKDEQYF
TRBV9	-	-	TRBJ1-6	TGTGCCAGCAGCCCGAGAGGAGGGGCGGATTCACCCCTCCACTTT	CASSPRGGADSPLHF
TRBV19	-	-	TRBJ1-1	TGTGCCAGTAGTGCGACAGGCCTCGCCGGGGTAGCTTTCTTT	CASSATGLAGVAFF
TRBV27	-	-	TRBJ2-7	TGTGCCAGCAGTTTATCCGCAGGGGCTGCGGAGCAGTACTTC	CASSLSAGAAEQYF
TRBV7-2	-	-	TRBJ1-1	TGTGCCAGCAGCTTAGCCACGGGCTGGGGTGAAGCTTTCTTT	CASSLATGWGEAFF